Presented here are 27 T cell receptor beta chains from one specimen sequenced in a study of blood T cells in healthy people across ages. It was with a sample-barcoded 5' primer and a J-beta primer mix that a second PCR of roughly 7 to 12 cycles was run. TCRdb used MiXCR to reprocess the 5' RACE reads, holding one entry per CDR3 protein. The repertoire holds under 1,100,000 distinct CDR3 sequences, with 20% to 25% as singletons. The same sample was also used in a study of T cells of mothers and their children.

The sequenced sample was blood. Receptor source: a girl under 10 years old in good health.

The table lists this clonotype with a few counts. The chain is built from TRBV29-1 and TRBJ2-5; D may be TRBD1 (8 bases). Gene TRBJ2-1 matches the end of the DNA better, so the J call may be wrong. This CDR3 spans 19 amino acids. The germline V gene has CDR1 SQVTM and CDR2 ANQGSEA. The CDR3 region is CSVTSTGVWASGIYNEQFF. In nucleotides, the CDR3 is TGCAGCGTTACTTCGACAGGGGTTTGGGCTAGCGGAATTTACAATGAGCAGTTCTTC.

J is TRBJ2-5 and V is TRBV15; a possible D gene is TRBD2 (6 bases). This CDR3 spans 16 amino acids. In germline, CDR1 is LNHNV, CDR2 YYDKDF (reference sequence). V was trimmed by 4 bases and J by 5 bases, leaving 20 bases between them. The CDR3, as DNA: TGTGCCACCAGCATAGGAAGGCACGAGGAGGGGGAGACCCAGTACTTC. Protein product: CATSIGRHEEGETQYF. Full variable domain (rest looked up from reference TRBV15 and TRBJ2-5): DAMVIQNPRYQVTQFGKPVTLSCSQTLNHNVMYWYQQKSSQAPKLLFHYYDKDFNNEADTPDNFQSRRPNTSFCFLDIRSPGLGDTAMYLCATSIGRHEEGETQYFGPGTRLLVL.

CDR3 residues: CSVAGTVLETQYF. The CDR3 nucleotides read TGCAGCGTTGCCGGGACAGTGTTAGAGACCCAGTACTTC. The chain has TRBV29-1 and TRBJ2-5; TRBD1 matches at 7 bases. The J segment lost 4 bases and the V segment lost 4 bases, leaving 6 bases of the junction unmatched. Germline assignment: CDR1 SQVTM and CDR2 ANQGSEA. This CDR3 is built from 13 residues.

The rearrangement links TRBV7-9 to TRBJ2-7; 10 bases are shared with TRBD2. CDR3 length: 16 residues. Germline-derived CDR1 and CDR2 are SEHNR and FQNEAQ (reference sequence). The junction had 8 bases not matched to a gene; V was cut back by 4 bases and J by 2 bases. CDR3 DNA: TGTGCCAGCAGCTGGTTCGGGACTAGCGAGGCCTACGAGCAGTACTTC. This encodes CASSWFGTSEAYEQYF. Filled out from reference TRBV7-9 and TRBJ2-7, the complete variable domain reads DTGVSQNPRHKITKRGQNVTFRCDPISEHNRLYWYRQTLGQGPEFLTYFQNEAQLEKSRLLSDRFSAERPKGSFSTLEIQRTEQGDSAMYLCASSWFGTSEAYEQYFGPGTRLTVT.

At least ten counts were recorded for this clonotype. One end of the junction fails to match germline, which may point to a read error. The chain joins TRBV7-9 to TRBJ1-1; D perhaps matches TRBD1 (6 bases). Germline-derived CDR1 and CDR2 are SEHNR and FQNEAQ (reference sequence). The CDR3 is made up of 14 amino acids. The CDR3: CASSQGQMNTEAFF. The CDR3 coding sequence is TGCGCCAGCAGCCAAGGACAGATGAACACTGAAGCTTTCTTT.

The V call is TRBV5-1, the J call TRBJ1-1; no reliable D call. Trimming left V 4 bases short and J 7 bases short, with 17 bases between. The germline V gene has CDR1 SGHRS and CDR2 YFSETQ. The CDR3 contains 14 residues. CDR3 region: CASSTTSANFEAFF. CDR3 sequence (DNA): TGCGCCAGCAGCACAACAAGTGCCAATTTTGAAGCTTTCTTT.

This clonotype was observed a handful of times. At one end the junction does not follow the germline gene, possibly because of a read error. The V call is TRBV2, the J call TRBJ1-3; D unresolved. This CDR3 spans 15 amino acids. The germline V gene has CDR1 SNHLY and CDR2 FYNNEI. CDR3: CAGSDSQLPGNTIYF. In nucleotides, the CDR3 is TGTGCCGGCAGTGATTCACAGCTTCCAGGAAACACCATATATTTT. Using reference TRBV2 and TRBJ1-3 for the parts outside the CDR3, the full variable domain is EPEVTQTPSHQVTQMGQEVILRCVPISNHLYFYWYRQILGQKVEFLVSFYNNEISEKSEIFDDQFSVERPDGSNFTLKIRSTKLEDSAMYFCAGSDSQLPGNTIYFGEGSWLTVV.

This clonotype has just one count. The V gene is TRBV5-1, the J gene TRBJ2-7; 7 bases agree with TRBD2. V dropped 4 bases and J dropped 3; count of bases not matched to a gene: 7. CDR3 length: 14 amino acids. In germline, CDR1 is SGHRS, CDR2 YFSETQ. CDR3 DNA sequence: TGCGCCAGCAGCCGGGGAGGGGCTTTCTACGAGCAGTACTTC. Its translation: CASSRGGAFYEQYF. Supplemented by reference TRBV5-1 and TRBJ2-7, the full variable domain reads KAGVTQTPRYLIKTRGQQVTLSCSPISGHRSVSWYQQTPGQGLQFLFEYFSETQRNKGNFPGRFSGRQFSNSRSEMNVSTLELGDSALYLCASSRGGAFYEQYFGPGTRLTVT.

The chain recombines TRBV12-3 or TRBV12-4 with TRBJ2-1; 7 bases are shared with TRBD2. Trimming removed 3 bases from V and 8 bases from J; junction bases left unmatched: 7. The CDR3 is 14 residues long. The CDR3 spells CASSFTRGVDEQFF. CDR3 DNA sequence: TGTGCCAGCAGTTTTACACGGGGGGTGGATGAGCAGTTCTTC.

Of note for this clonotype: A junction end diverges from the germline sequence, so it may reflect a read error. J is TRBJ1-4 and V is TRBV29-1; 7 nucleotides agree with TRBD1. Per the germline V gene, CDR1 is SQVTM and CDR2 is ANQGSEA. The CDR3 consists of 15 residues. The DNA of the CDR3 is TGCAGCGTTGAAGACGGCGGGACAGCAAGCGGAAAACCGTTTTTT. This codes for CSVEDGGTASGKPFF. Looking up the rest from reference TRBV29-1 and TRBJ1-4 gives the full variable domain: SAVISQKPSRDICQRGTSLTIQCQVDSQVTMMFWYRQQPGQSLTLIATANQGSEATYESGFVIDKFPISRPNLTFSTLTVSNMSPEDSSIYLCSVEDGGTASGKPFFGSGTQLSVL.

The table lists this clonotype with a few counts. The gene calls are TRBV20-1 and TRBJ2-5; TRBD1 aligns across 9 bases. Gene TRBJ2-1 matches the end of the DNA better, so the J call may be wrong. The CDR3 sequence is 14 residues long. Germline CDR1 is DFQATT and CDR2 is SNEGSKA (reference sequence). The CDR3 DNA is TGCAGTCCTTCATTACCCAACAGGGGGCATGAGCAGTTCTTC. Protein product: CSPSLPNRGHEQFF.

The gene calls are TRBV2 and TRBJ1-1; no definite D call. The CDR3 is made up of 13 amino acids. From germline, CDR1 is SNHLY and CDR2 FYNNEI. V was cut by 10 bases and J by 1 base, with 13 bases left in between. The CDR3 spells CATTRHPNTEAFF. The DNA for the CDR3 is TGTGCCACGACGAGGCACCCGAACACTGAAGCTTTCTTT. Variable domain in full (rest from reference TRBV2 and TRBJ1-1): EPEVTQTPSHQVTQMGQEVILRCVPISNHLYFYWYRQILGQKVEFLVSFYNNEISEKSEIFDDQFSVERPDGSNFTLKIRSTKLEDSAMYFCATTRHPNTEAFFGQGTRLTVV.

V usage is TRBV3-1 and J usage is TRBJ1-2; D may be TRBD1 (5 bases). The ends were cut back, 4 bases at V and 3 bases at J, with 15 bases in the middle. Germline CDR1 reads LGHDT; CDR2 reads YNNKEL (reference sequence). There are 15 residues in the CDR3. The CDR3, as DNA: TGTGCCAGCAGCCCTCAAGGTCAGGGATACTATGGCTACACCTTC. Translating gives CASSPQGQGYYGYTF.

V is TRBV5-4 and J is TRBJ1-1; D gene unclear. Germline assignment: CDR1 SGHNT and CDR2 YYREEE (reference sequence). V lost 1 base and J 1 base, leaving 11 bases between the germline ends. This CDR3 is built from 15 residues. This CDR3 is CASSLPGGGNTEAFF. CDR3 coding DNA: TGTGCCAGCAGCTTGCCGGGAGGAGGGAACACTGAAGCTTTCTTT.

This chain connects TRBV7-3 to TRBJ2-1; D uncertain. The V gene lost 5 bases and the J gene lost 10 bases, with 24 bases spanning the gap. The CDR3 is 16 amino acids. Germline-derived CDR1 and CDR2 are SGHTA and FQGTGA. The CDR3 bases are TGTGCCAGCAGCCTGTTTTCTCTCAGACCAACTGGGGAGCAGTTCTTC. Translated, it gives CASSLFSLRPTGEQFF. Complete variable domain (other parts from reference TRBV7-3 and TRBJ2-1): GAGVSQTPSNKVTEKGKYVELRCDPISGHTALYWYRQSLGQGPEFLIYFQGTGAADDSGLPNDRFFAVRPEGSVSTLKIQRTERGDSAVYLCASSLFSLRPTGEQFFGPGTRLTVL.

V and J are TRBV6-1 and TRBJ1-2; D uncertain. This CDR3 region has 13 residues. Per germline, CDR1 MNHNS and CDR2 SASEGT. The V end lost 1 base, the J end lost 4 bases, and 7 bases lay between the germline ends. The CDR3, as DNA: TGTGCCAGCAGTGAAGGTCCACCCTATGGCTACACCTTC. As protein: CASSEGPPYGYTF.

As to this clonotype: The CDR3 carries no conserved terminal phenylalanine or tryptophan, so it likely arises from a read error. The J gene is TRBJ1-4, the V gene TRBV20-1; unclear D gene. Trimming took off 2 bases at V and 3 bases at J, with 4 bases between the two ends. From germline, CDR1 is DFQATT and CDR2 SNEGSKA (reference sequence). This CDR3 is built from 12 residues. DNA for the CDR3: TGCAGTGCTAGACAGGCTAATGAAAAACTGTTTATT. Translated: CSARQANEKLFI.

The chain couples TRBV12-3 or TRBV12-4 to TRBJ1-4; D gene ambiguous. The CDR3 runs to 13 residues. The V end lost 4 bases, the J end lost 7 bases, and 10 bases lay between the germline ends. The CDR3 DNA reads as TGTGCCAGCAGTTCCAACGATGGTGAAAAACTGTTTTTT. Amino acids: CASSSNDGEKLFF.

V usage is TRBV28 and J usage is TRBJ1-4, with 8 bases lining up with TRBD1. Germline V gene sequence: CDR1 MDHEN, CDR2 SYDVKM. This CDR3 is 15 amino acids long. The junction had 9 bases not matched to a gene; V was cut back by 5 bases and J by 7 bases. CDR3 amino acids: CASSIYQGALEKLFF. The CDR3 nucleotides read TGTGCCAGCAGTATTTATCAGGGGGCGCTTGAAAAACTGTTTTTT.

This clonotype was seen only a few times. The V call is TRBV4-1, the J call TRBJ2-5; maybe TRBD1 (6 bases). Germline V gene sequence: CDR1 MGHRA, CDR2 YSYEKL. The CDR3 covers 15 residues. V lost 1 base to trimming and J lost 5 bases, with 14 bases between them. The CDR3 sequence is CASSQGQQGRETQYF. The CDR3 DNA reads TGCGCCAGCAGCCAAGGGCAGCAGGGGCGGGAGACCCAGTACTTC.

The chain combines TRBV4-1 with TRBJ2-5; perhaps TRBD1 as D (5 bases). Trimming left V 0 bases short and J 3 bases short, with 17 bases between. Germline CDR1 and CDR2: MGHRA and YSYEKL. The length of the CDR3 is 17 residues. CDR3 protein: CASSQEDLGLGKETQYF. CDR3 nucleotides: TGCGCCAGCAGCCAAGAAGACCTGGGGCTGGGGAAAGAGACCCAGTACTTC.

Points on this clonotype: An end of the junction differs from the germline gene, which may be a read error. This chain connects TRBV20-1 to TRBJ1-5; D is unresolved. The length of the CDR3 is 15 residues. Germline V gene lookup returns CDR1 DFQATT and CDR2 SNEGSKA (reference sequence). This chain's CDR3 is CSASNSLGPHQPQHF. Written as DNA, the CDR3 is TGCAGTGCTAGTAACTCTCTCGGACCGCATCAGCCCCAGCACTTT.

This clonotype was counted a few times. CDR3 protein: CASSKNSIGEQYF. CDR3 coding DNA: TGTGCCAGCAGCAAGAACAGTATCGGCGAGCAGTACTTC. The chain carries TRBV21-1 and TRBJ2-7. TRBV21-1 constitutes a pseudogene. The CDR3 runs to 13 residues.

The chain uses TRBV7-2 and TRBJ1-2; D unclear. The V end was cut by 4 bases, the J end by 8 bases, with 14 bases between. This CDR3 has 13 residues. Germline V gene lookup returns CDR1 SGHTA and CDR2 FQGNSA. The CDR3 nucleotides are TGTGCCAGCAGCTCCTTTAAGACGTCGGGCTACACCTTC. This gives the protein CASSSFKTSGYTF.

The CDR3 here is CASSLTRGAHGYTF. DNA of the CDR3: TGTGCCAGCAGCCTCACTCGGGGAGCACATGGCTACACCTTC. This sequence joins TRBV11-2 and TRBJ1-2; D ambiguous. The germline gives CDR1 SGHAT, CDR2 FQNNGV. The CDR3 spans 14 residues. The V end was cut by 5 bases, the J end by 6 bases, with 16 bases between.

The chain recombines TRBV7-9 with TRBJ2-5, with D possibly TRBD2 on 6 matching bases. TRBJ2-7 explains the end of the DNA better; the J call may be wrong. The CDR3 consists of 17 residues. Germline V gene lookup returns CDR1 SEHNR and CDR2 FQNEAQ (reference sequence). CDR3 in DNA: TGTGCCAGCAGCCGAGGTCCGCCAGAAACCTGGAGGGACGAGCAGTACTTC. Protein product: CASSRGPPETWRDEQYF.

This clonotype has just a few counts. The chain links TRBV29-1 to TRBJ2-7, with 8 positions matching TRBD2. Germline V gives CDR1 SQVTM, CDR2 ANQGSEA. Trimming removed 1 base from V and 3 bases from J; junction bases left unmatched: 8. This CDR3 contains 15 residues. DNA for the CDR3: TGCAGCGTTGAAGGAGGGTTCGGGGGGGACTACGAGCAGTACTTC. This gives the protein CSVEGGFGGDYEQYF.